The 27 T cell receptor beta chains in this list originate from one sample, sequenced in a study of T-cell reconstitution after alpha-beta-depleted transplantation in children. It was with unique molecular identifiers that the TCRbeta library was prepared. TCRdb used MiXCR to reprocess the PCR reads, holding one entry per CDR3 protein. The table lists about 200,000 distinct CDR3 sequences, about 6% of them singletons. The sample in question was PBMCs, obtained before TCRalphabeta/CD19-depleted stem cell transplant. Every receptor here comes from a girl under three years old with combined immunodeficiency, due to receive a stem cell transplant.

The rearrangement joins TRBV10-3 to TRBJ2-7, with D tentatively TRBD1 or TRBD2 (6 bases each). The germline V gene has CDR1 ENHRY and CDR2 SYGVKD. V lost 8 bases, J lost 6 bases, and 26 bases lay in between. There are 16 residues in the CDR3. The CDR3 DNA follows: TGTGCCATCGGCGATCTTTGGGCAGGGGAGGTCCCCGAGCAGTACTTC. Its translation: CAIGDLWAGEVPEQYF.

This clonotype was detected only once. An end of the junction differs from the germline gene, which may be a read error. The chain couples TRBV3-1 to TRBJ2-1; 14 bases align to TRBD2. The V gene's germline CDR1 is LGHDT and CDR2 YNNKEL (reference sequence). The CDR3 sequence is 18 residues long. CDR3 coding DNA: TGTGCCTGCAGCCTCGGACTAGCGGGGGGCTCCTGGACGAATGAGCAGTTCTTC. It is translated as CACSLGLAGGSWTNEQFF.

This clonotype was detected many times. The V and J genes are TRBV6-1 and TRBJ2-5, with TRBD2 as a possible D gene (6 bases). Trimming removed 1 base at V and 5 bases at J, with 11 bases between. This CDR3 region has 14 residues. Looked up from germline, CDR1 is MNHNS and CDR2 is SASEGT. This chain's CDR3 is CASSEGTSWETQYF. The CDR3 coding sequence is TGTGCCAGCAGTGAAGGTACTAGCTGGGAGACCCAGTACTTC.

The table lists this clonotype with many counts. The CDR3 coding sequence is TGTGCCAGCAGCTTAGAGGGAGGTGAGCAGTTCTTC. Amino acid sequence: CASSLEGGEQFF. This sequence joins TRBV11-3 and TRBJ2-1, with D possibly being TRBD2 (6 bases). This CDR3 comprises 12 residues. Germline V gene sequence: CDR1 SGHNT, CDR2 YENEEA. Between the trimmed V and J ends, which lost 0 bases and 9 bases, there was a span of 6 bases.

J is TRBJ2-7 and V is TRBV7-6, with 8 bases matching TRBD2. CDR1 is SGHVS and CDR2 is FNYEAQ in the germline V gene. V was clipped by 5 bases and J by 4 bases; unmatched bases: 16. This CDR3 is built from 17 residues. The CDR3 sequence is CASSLGGGRWLGYEQYF. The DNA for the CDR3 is TGTGCCAGCAGCCTCGGGGGCGGGAGGTGGTTGGGGTACGAGCAGTACTTC.

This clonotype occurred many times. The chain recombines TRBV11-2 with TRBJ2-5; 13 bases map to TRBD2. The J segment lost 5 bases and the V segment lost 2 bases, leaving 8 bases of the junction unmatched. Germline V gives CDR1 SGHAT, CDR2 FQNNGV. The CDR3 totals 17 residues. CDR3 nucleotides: TGTGCCAGCAGCTTACGGACTAGCGGGGGCGGGGGGGAGACCCAGTACTTC. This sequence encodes CASSLRTSGGGGETQYF.

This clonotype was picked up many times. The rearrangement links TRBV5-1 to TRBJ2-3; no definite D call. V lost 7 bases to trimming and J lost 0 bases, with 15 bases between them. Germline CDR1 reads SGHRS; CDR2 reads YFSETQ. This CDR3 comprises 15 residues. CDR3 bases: TGCGCCAGCGAAAACGGCCTCGAGAGCACAGATACGCAGTATTTT. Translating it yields CASENGLESTDTQYF.

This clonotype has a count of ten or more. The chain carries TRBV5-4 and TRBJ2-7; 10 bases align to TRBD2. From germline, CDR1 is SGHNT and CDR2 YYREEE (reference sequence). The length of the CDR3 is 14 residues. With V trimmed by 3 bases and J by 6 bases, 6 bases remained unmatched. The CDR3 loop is CASSSGLAQFEQYF. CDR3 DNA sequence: TGTGCCAGCAGCTCGGGACTAGCGCAGTTCGAGCAGTACTTC.

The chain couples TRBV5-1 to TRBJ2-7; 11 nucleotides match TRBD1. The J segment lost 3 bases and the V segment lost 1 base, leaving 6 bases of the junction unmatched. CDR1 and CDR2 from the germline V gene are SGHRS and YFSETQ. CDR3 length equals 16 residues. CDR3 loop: CASSLYPGTGGYEQYF. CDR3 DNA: TGCGCCAGCAGCTTGTACCCCGGGACAGGGGGCTACGAGCAGTACTTC.

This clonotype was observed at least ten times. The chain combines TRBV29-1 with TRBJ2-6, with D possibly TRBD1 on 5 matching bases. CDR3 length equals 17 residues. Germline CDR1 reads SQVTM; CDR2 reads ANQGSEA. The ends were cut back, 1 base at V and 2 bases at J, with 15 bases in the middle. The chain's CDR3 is CSVEVEYVGAGANVLTF. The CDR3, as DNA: TGCAGCGTTGAAGTAGAATATGTAGGGGCTGGGGCCAACGTCCTGACTTTC.

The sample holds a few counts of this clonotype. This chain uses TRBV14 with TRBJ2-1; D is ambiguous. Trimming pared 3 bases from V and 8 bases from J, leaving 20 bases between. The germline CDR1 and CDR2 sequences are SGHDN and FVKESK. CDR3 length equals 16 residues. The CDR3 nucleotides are TGTGCCAGCAGCCAGATCGACGGGTGGGTTTTGGATGAGCAGTTCTTC. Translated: CASSQIDGWVLDEQFF.

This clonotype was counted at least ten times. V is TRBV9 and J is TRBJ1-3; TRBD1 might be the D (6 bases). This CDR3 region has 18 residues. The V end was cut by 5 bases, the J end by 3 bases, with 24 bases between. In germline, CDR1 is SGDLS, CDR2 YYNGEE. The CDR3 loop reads CASSQTGIGTHLGNTIYF. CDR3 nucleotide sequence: TGTGCCAGCAGTCAAACGGGGATCGGGACACACCTTGGAAACACCATATATTTT.

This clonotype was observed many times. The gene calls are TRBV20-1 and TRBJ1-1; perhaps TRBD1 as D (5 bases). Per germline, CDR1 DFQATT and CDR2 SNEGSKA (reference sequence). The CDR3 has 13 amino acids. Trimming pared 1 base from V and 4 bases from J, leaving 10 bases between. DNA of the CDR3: TGCAGTGCTAGAGTCGTCCAGGGCACTGAAGCTTTCTTT. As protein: CSARVVQGTEAFF.

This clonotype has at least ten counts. This chain's CDR3 is CASSAYRGAIFSTDTQYF. Here the CDR3 DNA reads TGTGCCAGCAGCGCATACCGGGGCGCGATATTTAGCACAGATACGCAGTATTTT. V is TRBV11-2 and J is TRBJ2-3; D tentatively fits TRBD1 or TRBD2 (5 bases each). CDR1 is SGHAT, CDR2 FQNNGV, per germline. The CDR3 covers 18 residues. Trimming removed 5 bases from V and 0 bases from J, with 21 bases in between.

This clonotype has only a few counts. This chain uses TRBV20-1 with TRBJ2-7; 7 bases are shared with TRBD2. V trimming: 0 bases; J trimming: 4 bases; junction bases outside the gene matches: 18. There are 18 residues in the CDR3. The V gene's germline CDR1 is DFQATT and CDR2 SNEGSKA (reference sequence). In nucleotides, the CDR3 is TGCAGTGCTAGAGATGACGGAGTTTTACGGGAGGTCGCATACGAGCAGTACTTC. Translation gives CSARDDGVLREVAYEQYF.

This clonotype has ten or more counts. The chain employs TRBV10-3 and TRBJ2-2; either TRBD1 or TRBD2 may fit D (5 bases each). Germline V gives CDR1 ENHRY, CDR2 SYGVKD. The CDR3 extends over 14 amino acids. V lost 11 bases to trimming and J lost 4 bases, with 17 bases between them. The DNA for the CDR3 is TGTGCCGCCAATTCGGGACCGCCCACCGGGGAGCTGTTTTTT. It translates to CAANSGPPTGELFF.

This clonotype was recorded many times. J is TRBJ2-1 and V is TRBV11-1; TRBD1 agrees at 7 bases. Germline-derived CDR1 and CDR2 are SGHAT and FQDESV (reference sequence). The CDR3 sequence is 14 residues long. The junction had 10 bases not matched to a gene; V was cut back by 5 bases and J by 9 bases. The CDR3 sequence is CASSPGQTHVEQFF. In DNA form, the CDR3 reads TGTGCCAGCAGCCCGGGACAGACCCACGTTGAGCAGTTCTTC.

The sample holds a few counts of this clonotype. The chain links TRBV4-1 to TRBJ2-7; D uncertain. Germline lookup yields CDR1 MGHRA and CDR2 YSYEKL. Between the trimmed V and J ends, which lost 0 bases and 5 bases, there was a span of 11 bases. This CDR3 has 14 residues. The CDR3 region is CASSQERTHHEQYF. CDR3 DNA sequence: TGCGCCAGCAGCCAAGAGAGGACCCACCACGAGCAGTACTTC.

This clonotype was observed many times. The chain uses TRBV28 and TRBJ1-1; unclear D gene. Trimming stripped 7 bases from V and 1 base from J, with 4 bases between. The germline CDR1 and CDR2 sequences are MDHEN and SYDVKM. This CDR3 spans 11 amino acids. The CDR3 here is CASTWNTEAFF. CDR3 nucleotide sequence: TGTGCCAGCACCTGGAACACTGAAGCTTTCTTT.

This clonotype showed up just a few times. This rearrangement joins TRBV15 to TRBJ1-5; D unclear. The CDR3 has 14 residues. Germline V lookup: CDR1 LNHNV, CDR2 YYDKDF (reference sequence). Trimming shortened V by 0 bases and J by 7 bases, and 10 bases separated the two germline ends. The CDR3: CATSREVRVQPQHF. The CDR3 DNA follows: TGTGCCACCAGCAGAGAAGTACGGGTACAGCCCCAGCATTTT.

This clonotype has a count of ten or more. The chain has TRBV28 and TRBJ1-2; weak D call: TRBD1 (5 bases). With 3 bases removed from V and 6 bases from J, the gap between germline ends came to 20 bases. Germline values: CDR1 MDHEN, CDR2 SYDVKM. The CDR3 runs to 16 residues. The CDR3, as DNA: TGTGCCAGCAGTTTCGAGTCCCTGGGGGGAATTGATGGCTACACCTTC. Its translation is CASSFESLGGIDGYTF.

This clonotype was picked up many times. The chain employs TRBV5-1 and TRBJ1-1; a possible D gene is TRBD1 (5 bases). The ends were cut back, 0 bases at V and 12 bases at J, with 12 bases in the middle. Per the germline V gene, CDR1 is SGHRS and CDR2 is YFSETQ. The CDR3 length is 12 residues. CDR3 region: CASSLDRTSTFF. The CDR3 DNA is TGCGCCAGCAGCTTGGACCGGACATCAACTTTCTTT.

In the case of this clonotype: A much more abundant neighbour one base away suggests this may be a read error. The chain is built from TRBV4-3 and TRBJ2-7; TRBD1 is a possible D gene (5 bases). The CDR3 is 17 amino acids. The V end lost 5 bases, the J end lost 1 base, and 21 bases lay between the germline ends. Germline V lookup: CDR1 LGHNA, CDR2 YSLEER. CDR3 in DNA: TGCGCCAGCAGCTTATCACTCGCGGACACAGGATCCTACGAGCAGTACTTC. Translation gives CASSLSLADTGSYEQYF.

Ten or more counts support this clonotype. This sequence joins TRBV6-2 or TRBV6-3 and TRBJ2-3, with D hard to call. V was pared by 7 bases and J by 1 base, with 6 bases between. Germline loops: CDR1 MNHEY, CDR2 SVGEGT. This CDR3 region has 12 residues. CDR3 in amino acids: CASTRGTDTQYF. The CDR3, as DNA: TGTGCCAGCACCCGAGGCACAGATACGCAGTATTTT.

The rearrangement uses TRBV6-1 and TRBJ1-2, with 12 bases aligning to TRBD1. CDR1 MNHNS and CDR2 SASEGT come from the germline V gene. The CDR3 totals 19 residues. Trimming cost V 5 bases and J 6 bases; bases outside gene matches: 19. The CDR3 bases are TGTGCCAGCAGTAAACCTGATTACCGGGACAGGGGGCTCCTGGATGGCTACACCTTC. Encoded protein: CASSKPDYRDRGLLDGYTF.

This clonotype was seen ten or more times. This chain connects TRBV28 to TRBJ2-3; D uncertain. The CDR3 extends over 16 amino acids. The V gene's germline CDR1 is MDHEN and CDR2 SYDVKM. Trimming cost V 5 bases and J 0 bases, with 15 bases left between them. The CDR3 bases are TGTGCCAGCAGTCCCTGGACCGAGTCTAGCACAGATACGCAGTATTTT. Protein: CASSPWTESSTDTQYF.

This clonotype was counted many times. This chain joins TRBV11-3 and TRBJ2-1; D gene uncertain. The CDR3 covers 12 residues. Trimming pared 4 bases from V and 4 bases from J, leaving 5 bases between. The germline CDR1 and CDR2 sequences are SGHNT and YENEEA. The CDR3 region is CASSSQYNEQFF. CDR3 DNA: TGTGCCAGCAGCTCGCAGTACAATGAGCAGTTCTTC.